A selection of T cell receptor beta chains follows, all from one sample in a study of T cells in Graves' hyperthyroidism and ophthalmopathy. One entry per CDR3 protein results from TCRdb running MiXCR on the multiplex PCR reads. The profile covers 550,000 to 700,000 distinct CDR3 sequences, with approximately 14% appearing a single time and over 3.5% taken by the ten largest. Sequences were obtained from blood. Receptors were obtained from a woman aged 40 to 50 with Graves' ophthalmopathy. CDR3s include the opening cysteine and the closing phenylalanine or tryptophan. A D gene is named only where the DNA matches it firmly. A row's size may be missing; if present it is once, few, many or a size class.

V: TRBV11-2
J: TRBJ2-5
size: many
D: NA
DNA: TGTGCCAGCAGCCCAGGGGCACTTCTTTCCCAAGAGACCCAGTACTTC
CDR3: CASSPGALLSQETQYF

V: TRBV6-2/TRBV6-3
J: TRBJ2-6
size: NA
D: NA
DNA: TGTGCCAGCAGTTCTTCAGGGTGGGCCTCTGGGGCCAACGTCCTGACTTTC
CDR3: CASSSSGWASGANVLTF

V: TRBV11-2
J: TRBJ2-2
size: NA
D: TRBD1
DNA: TGTGCCAGCAGCTTAAGGGCCCCCTTGACAGGGAAGACCGGGGAGCTGTTTTTT
CDR3: CASSLRAPLTGKTGELFF

V: TRBV2
J: TRBJ2-2
size: many
D: NA
DNA: TGTGCCAGCAGTGGCAGGGTTAACACCGGGGAGCTGTTTTTT
CDR3: CASSGRVNTGELFF

V: TRBV19
J: TRBJ1-1
size: NA
D: NA
DNA: TGTGCCAGTAGTATGGGAAACCTATTAACAAACACTGAAGCTTTCTTT
CDR3: CASSMGNLLTNTEAFF

V: TRBV6-1
J: TRBJ1-2
size: many
D: TRBD1
DNA: TGTGCCAGCAGTGAAACGCCCGGGACAGTTTTATATGGCTACACCTTC
CDR3: CASSETPGTVLYGYTF

V: TRBV20-1
J: TRBJ2-7
size: many
D: TRBD2
DNA: TGCAGTGCTAGAGGCCTAGCGGGACCCTACTACGAGCAGTACTTC
CDR3: CSARGLAGPYYEQYF

V: TRBV5-1
J: TRBJ1-2
size: few
D: NA
DNA: TGCGCCAGCAGCTTGAACAGGGTTTCGAACTATGGCTACACCTTC
CDR3: CASSLNRVSNYGYTF

V: TRBV13
J: TRBJ2-5
size: many
D: TRBD2
DNA: TGTGCCAGCAGCTCACGACGGACTAGCGGGAGTTCAGAGACCCAGTACTTC
CDR3: CASSSRRTSGSSETQYF

V: TRBV6-5
J: TRBJ1-1
size: NA
D: NA
DNA: TGTGCCAGCAGTTTAATCGGGACGTACACTGAAGCTTTCTTT
CDR3: CASSLIGTYTEAFF

V: TRBV19
J: TRBJ2-5
size: many
D: NA
DNA: TGTGCCAGTAGTATTGGGGGAGAGACCCAGTACTTC
CDR3: CASSIGGETQYF

V: TRBV4-1
J: TRBJ2-7
size: few
D: NA
DNA: TGCGCCAGCAGCCATGTGGACCAGCTGTACGAGCAGTACTTC
CDR3: CASSHVDQLYEQYF

V: TRBV19
J: TRBJ2-7
size: NA
D: NA
DNA: TGTGCCAGTAGTCAACTTCGCGGAGAAGAAAACTACGAGCAGTACTTC
CDR3: CASSQLRGEENYEQYF

V: TRBV19
J: TRBJ2-7
size: many
D: NA
DNA: TGTGCCAGTAGTATAGATCTATATGGCAGCTACTCCTACGAGCAGTACTTC
CDR3: CASSIDLYGSYSYEQYF

V: TRBV19
J: TRBJ2-5
size: NA
D: TRBD2
DNA: TGTGCCAGTAGTATAGAGGCTAGCGGGAGTCCGGAGACCCAGTACTTC
CDR3: CASSIEASGSPETQYF

V: TRBV12-3/TRBV12-4
J: TRBJ2-3
size: many
D: NA
DNA: TGTGCCAGCAGTGGCGGATGGGGGGATACGCAGTATTTT
CDR3: CASSGGWGDTQYF

V: TRBV29-1
J: TRBJ1-2
size: many
D: NA
DNA: TGCAGCGTTGAAAACAGGGTCTATGGCTACACCTTC
CDR3: CSVENRVYGYTF

V: TRBV6-5
J: TRBJ1-1
size: many
D: NA
DNA: TGTGCCAGCAGTTACTCCCAGGACGGGACTCCCCGGGTCTTT
CDR3: CASSYSQDGTPRVF

V: TRBV27
J: TRBJ2-5
size: many
D: TRBD1
DNA: TGTGCCAGCAGTTGGGGGGACAGGGGACCCGGGACCCAGTACTTC
CDR3: CASSWGDRGPGTQYF

V: TRBV6-1
J: TRBJ1-1
size: few
D: NA
DNA: TGTGCCAGCAGCTTCCAGGTTACTAGCCCTGAAGCTTTCTTT
CDR3: CASSFQVTSPEAFF

V: TRBV27
J: TRBJ1-2
size: many
D: TRBD1
DNA: TGTGCCAGCAGTTTTCAGGGGGAAAACTATGGCTACACCTTC
CDR3: CASSFQGENYGYTF

V: TRBV6-1
J: TRBJ2-7
size: NA
D: NA
DNA: TGTGCGGTCCGACAGGGAGGGCCGCGGGAGCAGTACTTC
CDR3: CAVRQGGPREQYF

V: TRBV7-2
J: TRBJ1-2
size: many
D: NA
DNA: TGTGCCAGCAGCCCCACCCCCAAGTCCTATGGCTACACCTTC
CDR3: CASSPTPKSYGYTF

V: TRBV27
J: TRBJ1-5
size: few
D: NA
DNA: TGTGCCAGCAGTTTAGGGGGGGGGCTAGGTCAGCCCCAGCATTTT
CDR3: CASSLGGGLGQPQHF

V: TRBV6-1
J: TRBJ1-3
size: few
D: TRBD1
DNA: TGTGCCAGGGGTGGGACAGGAGGGAACACCATATATTTT
CDR3: CARGGTGGNTIYF

V: TRBV3-1
J: TRBJ2-5
size: NA
D: NA
DNA: TGTGCCAGCAGCCAATCAGGAGATTTCCAAGAGACCCAGTACTTC
CDR3: CASSQSGDFQETQYF

V: TRBV6-2/TRBV6-3
J: TRBJ1-5
size: many
D: NA
DNA: TGTGCCAGCAGCTCTCAGGGGCGGGGGGGCAATCAGCCCCAGCATTTT
CDR3: CASSSQGRGGNQPQHF

V: TRBV30
J: TRBJ1-1
size: NA
D: NA
DNA: TGTGCCTTCTACCGAGGACCTGTGGGCACTGAAGCTTTCTTT
CDR3: CAFYRGPVGTEAFF

V: TRBV18
J: TRBJ2-7
size: many
D: NA
DNA: TGTGCCAGCTCACCAGAGAGGGACTCCCCTAGCGAGCAGTACTTC
CDR3: CASSPERDSPSEQYF

V: TRBV5-1
J: TRBJ2-7
size: many
D: NA
DNA: TGCGCCAGCAGCTTGGGAACCAGGGACGATGGCGAGCAGTACTTC
CDR3: CASSLGTRDDGEQYF

V: TRBV30
J: TRBJ2-7
size: NA
D: NA
DNA: TGTGCCATAAGTCCGGGATCATACTCCTACGAGCAGTACTTC
CDR3: CAISPGSYSYEQYF

V: TRBV19
J: TRBJ1-5
size: NA
D: NA
DNA: TGTGCCAGTAACTCCCTGGGGGACACTCTCAATCAGCCCCAGCATTTT
CDR3: CASNSLGDTLNQPQHF

V: TRBV20-1
J: TRBJ1-2
size: many
D: NA
DNA: TGCAGTGCCGTGAGGGGGGCCGATAACTATGGCTACACCTTC
CDR3: CSAVRGADNYGYTF

V: TRBV4-2
J: TRBJ2-7
size: many
D: TRBD2
DNA: TGTGCCAGCAGCCAAGAGGTAGCGGGAGGGCCGCTTGAGCAGTACTTC
CDR3: CASSQEVAGGPLEQYF

V: TRBV28
J: TRBJ2-7
size: many
D: TRBD1
DNA: TGTGCCAGCCAGTCAGGGGGCACATCCTACGAGCAGTACTTC
CDR3: CASQSGGTSYEQYF

V: TRBV6-2/TRBV6-3
J: TRBJ1-1
size: many
D: NA
DNA: TGTGCCAGCAGTTACCGGGGATATGAAGCTTTCTTT
CDR3: CASSYRGYEAFF

V: TRBV29-1
J: TRBJ2-7
size: few
D: NA
DNA: TGCAGCGTTTTCGGACTCTCATCCTACGAGCAGTACTTC
CDR3: CSVFGLSSYEQYF

V: TRBV6-2/TRBV6-3
J: TRBJ1-5
size: NA
D: NA
DNA: TGTGCCAGCAGCGTTGCCGGGGCGGGAAATCAGCCCCAGCATTTT
CDR3: CASSVAGAGNQPQHF

V: TRBV6-4
J: TRBJ2-7
size: many
D: NA
DNA: TGTGCCAGCAGCGCCACTCCCAACTCCTACGAGCAGTACTTC
CDR3: CASSATPNSYEQYF